This T cell receptor (beta chain) was found in a study of shared clonotypes between healthy human individuals. Study-wide results and limits: Deeper or shallower sequencing was expected to change how clonotypes are shared among donors.

Between the trimmed V and J ends, which lost 1 base and 8 bases, there was a span of 11 bases. CDR3 length: 13 amino acids. Per germline, CDR1 SGHVS and CDR2 FQNEAQ. Participating donors were healthy, HIV-negative adults free of recent acute infections or vaccinations. Adults of Caucasian background living in Nashville, Tennessee made up all donors. Researchers drew on about 90 million PBMCs for genomic DNA from unsorted samples. Profiled with immunoSEQ multiplex PCR; TCRdb holds only in-frame clones, not every one. Among around 480,000 clones listed, 75% to 80% were seen once. A remark on this clone: Its matching antigen is unknown.

The sequence was obtained from a woman aged 35 to 49 in good health. Some clones in this sample may be carry-over from other donors' samples. Input material: PBMCs. The chain combines TRBV7-8 with TRBJ1-2; possible D gene TRBD1, 6 bases. CDR3: CASSLEDSTGYTF. The CDR3 DNA sequence: TGTGCCAGCAGCTTAGAGGACAGCACAGGCTACACCTTC.